This TCR beta chain was sequenced in a study of T cell repertoires in ileal Crohn's disease. Time point in this sample: neoterminal ileum biopsy at postoperative endoscopy, about 6 months after surgery. The CDR3 consists of 14 residues. Germline V CDR1 and CDR2: SGDLS, YYNGEE. V was shortened by 3 bases and J by 2 bases, with 10 bases between the two germline ends. The repertoire was sequenced with immunoSEQ multiplex PCR; TCRdb's copy has only in-frame clones and lacks some. The data contain about 7,200 clones, 72% of them singletons. The specimen was ileal tissue. The gene calls are TRBV9 and TRBJ2-3, with a tentative D call TRBD1 (7 bases). This TCR was recovered from an adult with Crohn's disease. CDR3 sequence reads: CASSARGDTDTQYF. The CDR3 nucleotides read TGTGCCAGCAGCGCCAGGGGGGACACAGATACGCAGTATTTT.